This passage covers 7 T cell receptor beta chains from one sample sequenced in a study of shared clonotypes between healthy human individuals. Clones were read by immunoSEQ multiplex PCR, and TCRdb kept only the in-frame ones, dropping some. The sample has some 360,000 clones, 73% seen once. The specimen was memory CD4+ T cells sorted from blood. Specified subset: CD45RA-negative fraction. The receptors were sampled from a man aged 25-45 years in good health.

V is TRBV10-3 and J is TRBJ2-1; 14 bases match TRBD2. J lost 8 bases, V lost 0 bases, and 3 bases had no gene match. This CDR3 region has 16 residues. The germline V gene encodes CDR1 ENHRY and CDR2 SYGVKD. CDR3 bases: TGTGCCATCAGTGAGTCGACTAGCGGGAGGGCCCATGAGCAGTTCTTC. Encoded protein: CAISESTSGRAHEQFF.

The sample holds a few counts of this clone. The rearrangement links TRBV5-1 to TRBJ2-5; TRBD2 matches 13 bases. V was clipped by 4 bases and J by 3 bases; unmatched bases: 9. Germline assignment: CDR1 SGHRS and CDR2 YFSETQ. The CDR3 runs 17 residues. In DNA form, the CDR3 reads TGCGCCAGCAGCCCGGGACTAGCGGGGAACCTTAAAGAGACCCAGTACTTC. Translating gives CASSPGLAGNLKETQYF.

The chain couples TRBV5-6 to TRBJ1-1; D possibly corresponds to TRBD1 (5 bases). There are 18 residues in the CDR3. Germline V lookup: CDR1 SGHDT, CDR2 YYEEEE. The germline V and J ends were trimmed by 0 bases and 6 bases, with 24 bases remaining between them. Here the CDR3 DNA reads TGTGCCAGCAGCTTGGATACCCCGCGGGACTTTGCTTTTGCTGAAGCTTTCTTT. Encoded protein: CASSLDTPRDFAFAEAFF.

This chain links TRBV28 with TRBJ2-7; D might be TRBD1 (7 bases). There are 15 residues in the CDR3. Per germline, CDR1 MDHEN and CDR2 SYDVKM. Trimming stripped 6 bases from V and 1 base from J, with 16 bases between. The CDR3 nucleotides are TGTGCCAGCAGCCATCACAGGGGAGGTTCCTACGAGCAGTACTTC. Its protein product is CASSHHRGGSYEQYF.

The chain recombines TRBV27 with TRBJ2-7, with a possible D match to TRBD2 (5 bases). In germline, CDR1 is MNHEY, CDR2 SMNVEV (reference sequence). The CDR3 sequence is 13 residues long. Trimming left V 6 bases short and J 6 bases short, with 15 bases between. CDR3 sequence reads: CASREAPVREQYF. CDR3 nucleotide sequence: TGTGCCAGCAGGGAGGCTCCAGTCCGCGAGCAGTACTTC.

This chain joins TRBV9 and TRBJ2-3, with unresolved D. V shed 3 bases and J shed 3 bases, with 8 bases lying between them. The CDR3 consists of 13 residues. Germline V gene sequence: CDR1 SGDLS, CDR2 YYNGEE. The CDR3 region has the DNA TGTGCCAGCAGCGACTCCTTAACAGATACGCAGTATTTT. Encoded protein: CASSDSLTDTQYF. Drawing the rest from reference TRBV9 and TRBJ2-3, the complete variable domain is DSGVTQTPKHLITATGQRVTLRCSPRSGDLSVYWYQQSLDQGLQFLIQYYNGEERAKGNILERFSAQQFPDLHSELNLSSLELGDSALYFCASSDSLTDTQYFGPGTRLTVL.

This chain uses TRBV5-1 with TRBJ2-7; TRBD2 agrees at 10 bases. After removal of 4 bases from V and 5 bases from J, the junction contained 9 bases not matched to a gene. CDR3 length: 15 residues. Germline V gives CDR1 SGHRS, CDR2 YFSETQ. CDR3: CASSPAGLAGDEQYF. The CDR3 DNA is TGCGCCAGCAGCCCGGCCGGGCTAGCGGGAGACGAGCAGTACTTC. Full variable domain (remainder filled in from reference TRBV5-1 and TRBJ2-7): KAGVTQTPRYLIKTRGQQVTLSCSPISGHRSVSWYQQTPGQGLQFLFEYFSETQRNKGNFPGRFSGRQFSNSRSEMNVSTLELGDSALYLCASSPAGLAGDEQYFGPGTRLTVT.